This entry features one T cell receptor beta chain sequence. Its antigen is unknown. This sample is drawn from a study of T cell repertoires in cytomegalovirus infection. TCRdb recomputed calls from the reads with MiXCR, one row per CDR3 protein. The sample records hundreds of thousands of distinct CDR3 sequences, approximately 18% being singletons. V was trimmed by 4 bases and J by 5 bases, leaving 24 bases between them. Germline V CDR1 and CDR2: LNHDA, SQIVND (reference sequence). This CDR3 has 17 residues. Study-wide findings and caveats: In two of eight donors, the top clonotype was HLA-C-restricted CMV-specific. Cumulative public TCR beta family frequency identified CMV carriers with the relevant HLA.

The sample comprised PBMCs. The chain links TRBV19 to TRBJ2-7; weak D call: TRBD2 (6 bases). The sequence was collected from a human donor in good health (CMV status not recorded). Some clones in this sample may be carry-over from other donors' samples. CDR3 DNA sequence: TGTGCCAGTAGTAGGTCCCCCCTCGGCGGGGCGTTCCACGAGCAGTACTTC. Protein product: CASSRSPLGGAFHEQYF.